The 18 T cell receptor beta chains given below trace back to one sample, sequenced in a study of vaccination effects on CD4 cells after COVID-19. Under the ViraFEST assay, PBMC were stimulated with viral peptide pools so that antigen-specific CD4+ T cells expanded. Sequencing was performed afterwards. When ten to eleven days of culture had elapsed, CD4+ T cells were isolated. No antigen has been assigned to these receptors. TCRdb keeps only in-frame clones here, not all; method: immunoSEQ multiplex PCR. The sample records under 85,000 clones, approximately 81% being singletons. The specimen comprised CD4+ T cells from PBMCs cultured with HCoV-229E spike peptides, sampled before COVID-19 vaccination. The receptors were gathered from a human donor who received a COVID-19 vaccine.

J is TRBJ2-5 and V is TRBV2; D may be TRBD2 (5 bases). Trimming took off 8 bases at V and 0 bases at J, with 16 bases between the two ends. This CDR3 spans 15 amino acids. The germline CDR1 and CDR2 sequences are SNHLY and FYNNEI. CDR3 residues: CASGLAPGNQETQYF. The DNA for the CDR3 is TGTGCCAGCGGTTTGGCTCCCGGGAACCAAGAGACCCAGTACTTC.

The rearrangement links TRBV11-2 to TRBJ1-6; D might be TRBD1 (5 bases). This CDR3 spans 15 amino acids. Germline CDR1 SGHAT, CDR2 FQNNGV. V gave up 3 bases and J gave up 9 bases, with 15 bases separating them. This CDR3 is CASSLVTGGGSPLHF. In nucleotides, the CDR3 is TGTGCCAGCAGCTTGGTGACGGGGGGGGGTTCACCCCTCCACTTT.

The genes are TRBV30 and TRBJ2-2; D unclear. The CDR3 spans 14 residues. V lost 0 bases to trimming and J lost 1 base, with 6 bases between them. Germline V gene data show CDR1 as GTSNPN and CDR2 as SVGIG (reference sequence). DNA for the CDR3: TGTGCCTGGAGTGTACACGTGAACACCGGGGAGCTGTTTTTT. Residues: CAWSVHVNTGELFF.

The chain carries TRBV5-1 and TRBJ2-5; perhaps TRBD1 as D (5 bases). Trimming took 7 bases from V and 3 from J, leaving 13 bases between them. Germline V gives CDR1 SGHRS, CDR2 YFSETQ. This CDR3 contains 13 residues. This CDR3 reads CASRQFQKETQYF. In DNA form, the CDR3 reads TGCGCCAGCCGACAGTTCCAGAAAGAGACCCAGTACTTC.

The chain uses TRBV6-5 and TRBJ2-7, with 8 bases aligning to TRBD1. This CDR3 is 13 amino acids long. In germline, CDR1 is MNHEY, CDR2 SVGAGI. Germline trimming cut 5 bases from V and 1 base from J; bases unmatched to any gene: 1. This CDR3 reads CASSRDRSYEQYV. CDR3 bases: TGTGCCAGCAGTCGGGACAGGTCCTACGAGCAGTACGTC.

J is TRBJ2-5 and V is TRBV2, with 10 nucleotides matching TRBD2. With V trimmed by 6 bases and J by 2 bases, 12 bases remained unmatched. Per the germline V gene, CDR1 is SNHLY and CDR2 is FYNNEI. The CDR3 totals 17 residues. The CDR3 bases are TGTGCCAGCAGGGCCACGGTAACTAGCGGGGAACAAGAGACCCAGTACTTC. The encoded protein is CASRATVTSGEQETQYF.

This chain connects TRBV30 to TRBJ1-1; no reliable D call. There are 17 residues in the CDR3. Germline CDR1 and CDR2: GTSNPN and SVGIG (reference sequence). V was cut by 2 bases and J by 6 bases, with 25 bases left in between. The chain's CDR3 is CAWSIRTTTRTAAEAFF. DNA for the CDR3: TGTGCCTGGAGTATACGGACGACCACCAGAACCGCGGCTGAAGCTTTCTTT.

The chain employs TRBV11-2 and TRBJ2-2, with TRBD2 identical over 12 bases. CDR3 length: 18 amino acids. Germline-derived CDR1 and CDR2 are SGHAT and FQNNGV. V lost 5 bases to trimming and J lost 3 bases; unmatched junction nucleotides: 10. The CDR3 coding sequence is TGTGCCAGCAGCCCACCGGCTAGCGGGGGGGCTCACACCGGGGAGCTGTTTTTT. Encoded protein: CASSPPASGGAHTGELFF. Supplemented by reference TRBV11-2 and TRBJ2-2, the full variable domain reads EAGVAQSPRYKIIEKRQSVAFWCNPISGHATLYWYQQILGQGPKLLIQFQNNGVVDDSQLPKDRFSAERLKGVDSTLKIQPAKLEDSAVYLCASSPPASGGAHTGELFFGEGSRLTVL.

This clone was recorded only once. The genes are TRBV4-1 and TRBJ2-3; either TRBD1 or TRBD2 may supply D (5 bases each). Trimming took 5 bases from V and 0 from J, leaving 6 bases between them. There are 13 residues in the CDR3. Germline V gene data show CDR1 as MGHRA and CDR2 as YSYEKL. Here the CDR3 reads CASSGDSTDTQYF. The CDR3 nucleotides are TGCGCCAGCAGCGGGGACAGCACAGATACGCAGTATTTT.

The chain is built from TRBV11-1 and TRBJ1-2; maybe TRBD1 (5 bases). V lost 5 bases, J lost 4 bases, and 17 bases lay in between. The CDR3 contains 15 residues. Germline V gene data show CDR1 as SGHAT and CDR2 as FQDESV (reference sequence). CDR3 bases: TGTGCCAGCAGCCCCTCTAAGTTTGACAGCTATGGCTACACCTTC. Translating it yields CASSPSKFDSYGYTF.

The J gene is TRBJ1-2, the V gene TRBV5-4, with no clear D. Between the trimmed V and J ends, which lost 6 bases and 7 bases, there was a span of 16 bases. CDR3 length: 13 amino acids. CDR1 and CDR2 (germline): SGHNT, YYREEE (reference sequence). The CDR3 DNA reads TGTGCCAGCACCCAAGTAGGCATATCTGGCTACACCTTC. This gives the protein CASTQVGISGYTF.

This clone came up once. The chain is built from TRBV4-3 and TRBJ2-7; D uncertain. Germline CDR1 and CDR2: LGHNA and YSLEER. The CDR3 runs 17 residues. Between the trimmed V and J ends, which lost 3 bases and 2 bases, there was a span of 20 bases. The CDR3 DNA follows: TGCGCCAGCAGCCAGGGTCAGGAACCATATCACACCTACGAGCAGTACGTC. Its translation is CASSQGQEPYHTYEQYV.

The rearrangement uses TRBV27 and TRBJ1-1; D might be TRBD1 (6 bases). The CDR3 sequence is 17 residues long. The V and J ends lost 0 bases and 0 bases respectively, with 14 bases between them. Germline values: CDR1 MNHEY, CDR2 SMNVEV (reference sequence). This chain's CDR3 is CASSLSGTRIMNTEAFF. CDR3 nucleotides: TGTGCCAGCAGTTTATCAGGGACAAGAATAATGAACACTGAAGCTTTCTTT.

The rearrangement links TRBV5-5 to TRBJ1-4, with unresolved D. This CDR3 spans 18 amino acids. The V gene's germline CDR1 is SGHKS and CDR2 YYEKEE (reference sequence). V lost 3 bases, J lost 0 bases, and 18 bases lay in between. The CDR3 DNA is TGTGCCAGCAGCTCACGGCCTCAAACGGGGACAACTAATGAAAAACTGTTTTTT. Its translation: CASSSRPQTGTTNEKLFF.

The chain's CDR3 is CASSPRGQDEQYV. CDR3 nucleotides: TGCGCCAGCAGCCCCAGGGGGCAGGACGAGCAGTACGTC. The genes are TRBV5-1 and TRBJ2-7, with 8 positions matching TRBD1. This CDR3 spans 13 amino acids. The germline V gene encodes CDR1 SGHRS and CDR2 YFSETQ. The ends lost 4 bases at V and 5 bases at J; junction bases unmatched: 5.

The chain joins TRBV19 to TRBJ1-2; D is unresolved. CDR1 and CDR2 (germline): LNHDA, SQIVND (reference sequence). The CDR3 runs 16 residues. The ends were cut back, 5 bases at V and 2 bases at J, with 18 bases in the middle. CDR3 coding DNA: TGTGCCAGTAGTCCTCCTCTGGGAGAGCTAAACTATGGCTACACCTTC. It specifies CASSPPLGELNYGYTF.

The rearrangement uses TRBV5-1 and TRBJ2-3; 9 nucleotides align to TRBD2. The CDR3 is 18 amino acids. V lost 4 bases and J lost 2; bases outside the gene matches: 14. The V gene's germline CDR1 is SGHRS and CDR2 YFSETQ. The CDR3 sequence: CASSIGGLAGSLTDTQYF. In nucleotides, the CDR3 is TGCGCCAGCAGCATTGGAGGGCTAGCGGGGAGTCTCACAGATACGCAGTATTTT.

The V gene is TRBV18, the J gene TRBJ1-5, with D unresolved. The V end was cut by 2 bases, the J end by 4 bases, with 6 bases between. This CDR3 contains 13 residues. Germline V gives CDR1 KGHSH, CDR2 LQKENI. CDR3 loop: CASSPGQNQPQHF. The CDR3 coding sequence is TGTGCCAGCTCACCAGGGCAGAATCAGCCCCAGCATTTT. Filled out from reference TRBV18 and TRBJ1-5, the complete variable domain reads NAGVMQNPRHLVRRRGQEARLRCSPMKGHSHVYWYRQLPEEGLKFMVYLQKENIIDESGMPKERFSAEFPKEGPSILRIQQVVRGDSAAYFCASSPGQNQPQHFGDGTRLSIL.